This T cell receptor beta chain was profiled in a study of blood T cell repertoires in COVID-19. The overall study: The United States, Italy and Spain provided the acute and convalescent COVID-19 samples. The analysed material was cDNA or gDNA that came from T cells, B-cell-depleted T cells, or PBMCs.

Trimming removed 3 bases at V and 7 bases at J, with 10 bases between. The CDR3 loop spans 14 amino acids. CDR1 is SGHTA, CDR2 FQGNSA, per germline. Clones were read by immunoSEQ multiplex PCR, and TCRdb kept only the in-frame ones, dropping some. Of about 64,000 clones listed, approximately 90% are singletons. Recruitment covered some 25 US areas and drew participants whose ages spanned roughly 18 to 100 years. Grouping used clinical history reported by participants in a survey and questionnaire. This TCR was sampled from a woman aged 40 to 50 who had recovered from COVID-19. The rearrangement links TRBV7-2 to TRBJ1-6, with unresolved D. Sequences were obtained from PBMCs or T cells enriched from blood (not recorded which). The CDR3 nucleotides are TGTGCCAGCAGCTTGGAAACGGGGAATTCACCCCTCCACTTT. It specifies CASSLETGNSPLHF.